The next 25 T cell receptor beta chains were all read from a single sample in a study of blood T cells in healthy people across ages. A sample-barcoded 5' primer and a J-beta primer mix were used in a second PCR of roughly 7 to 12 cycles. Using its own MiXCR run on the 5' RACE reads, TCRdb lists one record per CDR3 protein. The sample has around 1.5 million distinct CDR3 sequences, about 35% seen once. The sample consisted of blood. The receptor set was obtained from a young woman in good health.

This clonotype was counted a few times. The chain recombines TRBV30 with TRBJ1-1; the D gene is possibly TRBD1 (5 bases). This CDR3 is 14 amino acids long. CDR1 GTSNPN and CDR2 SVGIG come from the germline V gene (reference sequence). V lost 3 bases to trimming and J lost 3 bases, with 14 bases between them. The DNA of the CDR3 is TGTGCCTGGAGCAGGGTCCGCGCCGACACTGAAGCTTTCTTT. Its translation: CAWSRVRADTEAFF.

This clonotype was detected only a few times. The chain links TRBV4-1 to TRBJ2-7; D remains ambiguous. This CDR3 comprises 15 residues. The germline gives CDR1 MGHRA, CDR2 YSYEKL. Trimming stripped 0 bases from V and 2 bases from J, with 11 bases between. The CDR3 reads CASSQDIRVAYEQYF. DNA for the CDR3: TGCGCCAGCAGCCAAGATATCCGTGTTGCCTACGAGCAGTACTTC.

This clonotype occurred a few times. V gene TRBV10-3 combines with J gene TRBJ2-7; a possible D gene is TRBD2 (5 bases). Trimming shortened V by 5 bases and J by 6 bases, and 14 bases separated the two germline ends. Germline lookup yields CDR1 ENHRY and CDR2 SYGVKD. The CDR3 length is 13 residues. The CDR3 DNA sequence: TGTGCCATCAGTCCCTCACTAGACTCCGAGCAGTACTTC. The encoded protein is CAISPSLDSEQYF.

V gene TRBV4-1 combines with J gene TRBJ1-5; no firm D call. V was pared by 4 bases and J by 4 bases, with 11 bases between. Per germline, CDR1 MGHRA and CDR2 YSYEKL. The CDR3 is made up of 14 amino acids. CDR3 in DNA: TGCGCCAGCAGCCCTCTTGGCTTAAATCAGCCCCAGCATTTT. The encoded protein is CASSPLGLNQPQHF.

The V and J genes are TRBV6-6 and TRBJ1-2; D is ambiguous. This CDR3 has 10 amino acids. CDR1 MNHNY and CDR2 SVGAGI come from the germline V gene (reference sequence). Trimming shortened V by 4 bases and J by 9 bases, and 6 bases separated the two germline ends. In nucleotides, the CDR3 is TGTGCCAGCAGTTCCGACAGCTACACCTTC. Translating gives CASSSDSYTF.

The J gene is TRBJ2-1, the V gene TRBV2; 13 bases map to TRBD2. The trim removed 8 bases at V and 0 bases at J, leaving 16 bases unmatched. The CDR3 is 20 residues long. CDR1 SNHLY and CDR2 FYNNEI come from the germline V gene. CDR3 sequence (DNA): TGTGCCAGCCATACCCTTTTCGGGACTAGCGGGGACAGCTCCTACAATGAGCAGTTCTTC. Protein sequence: CASHTLFGTSGDSSYNEQFF.

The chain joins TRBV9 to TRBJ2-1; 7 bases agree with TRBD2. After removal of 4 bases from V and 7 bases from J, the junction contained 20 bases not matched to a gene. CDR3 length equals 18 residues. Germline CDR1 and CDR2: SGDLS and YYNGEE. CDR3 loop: CASSLDGEGVVPLNEQFF. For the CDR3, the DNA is TGTGCCAGCAGCTTGGACGGGGAGGGAGTGGTGCCGCTGAATGAGCAGTTCTTC. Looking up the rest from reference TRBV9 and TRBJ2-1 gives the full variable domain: DSGVTQTPKHLITATGQRVTLRCSPRSGDLSVYWYQQSLDQGLQFLIQYYNGEERAKGNILERFSAQQFPDLHSELNLSSLELGDSALYFCASSLDGEGVVPLNEQFFGPGTRLTVL.

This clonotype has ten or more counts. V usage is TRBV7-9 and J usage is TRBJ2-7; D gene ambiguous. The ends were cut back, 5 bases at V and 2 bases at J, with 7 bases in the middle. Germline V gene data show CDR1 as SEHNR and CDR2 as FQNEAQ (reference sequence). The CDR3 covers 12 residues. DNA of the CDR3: TGTGCCAGCAGCCCTCAACCCTACGAGCAGTACTTC. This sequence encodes CASSPQPYEQYF.

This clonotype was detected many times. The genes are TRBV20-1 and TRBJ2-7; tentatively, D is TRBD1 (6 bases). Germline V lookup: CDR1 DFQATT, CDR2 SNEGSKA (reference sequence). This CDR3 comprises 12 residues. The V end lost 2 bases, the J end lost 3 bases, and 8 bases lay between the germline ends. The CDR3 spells CSARTGNYEQYF. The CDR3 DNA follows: TGCAGTGCTAGAACAGGGAACTACGAGCAGTACTTC.

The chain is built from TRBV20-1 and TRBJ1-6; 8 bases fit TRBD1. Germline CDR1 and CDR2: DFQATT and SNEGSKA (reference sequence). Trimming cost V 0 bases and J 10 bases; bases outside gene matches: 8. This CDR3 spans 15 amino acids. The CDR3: CSARDRGQGNSPLHF. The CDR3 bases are TGCAGTGCTAGAGATCGAGGACAGGGAAACTCACCCCTCCACTTT.

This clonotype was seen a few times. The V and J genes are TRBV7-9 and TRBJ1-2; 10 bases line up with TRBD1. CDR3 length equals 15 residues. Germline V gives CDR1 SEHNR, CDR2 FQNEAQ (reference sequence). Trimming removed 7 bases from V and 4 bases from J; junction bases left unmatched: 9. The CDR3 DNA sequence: TGTGCCAGCAACACGCCGGGGACAGGGGCCTATGGCTACACCTTC. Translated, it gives CASNTPGTGAYGYTF.

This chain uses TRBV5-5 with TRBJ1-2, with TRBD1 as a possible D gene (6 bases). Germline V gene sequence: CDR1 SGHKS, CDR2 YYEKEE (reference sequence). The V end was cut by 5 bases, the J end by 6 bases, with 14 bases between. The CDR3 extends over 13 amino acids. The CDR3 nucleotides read TGTGCCAGCAGTTTTATGGGGGCCCATGGCTACACCTTC. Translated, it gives CASSFMGAHGYTF.

CDR3 loop: CSARVGRQSTYNEQFF. The CDR3 nucleotides are TGCAGTGCTAGAGTAGGAAGACAAAGTACCTACAATGAGCAGTTCTTC. This chain connects TRBV20-1 to TRBJ2-1; D is ambiguous. Deletions cut 1 base from V and 2 bases from J, with 15 bases between. This CDR3 has 16 residues. The germline V gene encodes CDR1 DFQATT and CDR2 SNEGSKA (reference sequence).

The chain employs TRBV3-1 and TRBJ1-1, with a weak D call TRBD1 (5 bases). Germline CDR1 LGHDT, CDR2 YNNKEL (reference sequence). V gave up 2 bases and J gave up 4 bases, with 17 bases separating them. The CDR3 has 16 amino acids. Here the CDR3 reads CASSQRSGGGITEAFF. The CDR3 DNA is TGTGCCAGCAGCCAAAGGTCCGGGGGAGGGATCACTGAAGCTTTCTTT.

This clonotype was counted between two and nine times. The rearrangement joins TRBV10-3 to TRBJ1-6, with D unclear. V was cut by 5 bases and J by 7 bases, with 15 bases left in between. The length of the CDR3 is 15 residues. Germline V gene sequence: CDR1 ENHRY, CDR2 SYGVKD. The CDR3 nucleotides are TGTGCCATCAGTAGCGGCCGAGGAGAAAATTCACCCCTCCACTTT. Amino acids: CAISSGRGENSPLHF.

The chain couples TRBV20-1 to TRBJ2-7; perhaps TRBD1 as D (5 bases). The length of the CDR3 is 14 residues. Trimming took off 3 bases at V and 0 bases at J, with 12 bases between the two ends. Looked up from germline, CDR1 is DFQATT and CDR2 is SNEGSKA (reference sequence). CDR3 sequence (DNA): TGCAGTGCTAGTATAGACAGTCTCTCCTACGAGCAGTACTTC. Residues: CSASIDSLSYEQYF.

The CDR3 DNA follows: TGTGCCAGCAGTTTTGTGAGGGCTGGCAATGAGCAGTTCTTC. Translated, it gives CASSFVRAGNEQFF. V is TRBV27 and J is TRBJ2-1; D perhaps matches TRBD2 (5 bases). The CDR3 loop spans 14 amino acids. Trimming stripped 3 bases from V and 6 bases from J, with 12 bases between. Germline V lookup: CDR1 MNHEY, CDR2 SMNVEV (reference sequence).

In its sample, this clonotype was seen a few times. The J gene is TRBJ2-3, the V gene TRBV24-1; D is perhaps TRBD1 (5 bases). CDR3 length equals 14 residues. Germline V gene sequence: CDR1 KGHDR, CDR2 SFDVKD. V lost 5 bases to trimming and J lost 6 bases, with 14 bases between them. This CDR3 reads CATSATDNTDTQYF. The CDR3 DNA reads TGTGCCACCAGTGCTACGGACAACACGGATACGCAGTATTTT.

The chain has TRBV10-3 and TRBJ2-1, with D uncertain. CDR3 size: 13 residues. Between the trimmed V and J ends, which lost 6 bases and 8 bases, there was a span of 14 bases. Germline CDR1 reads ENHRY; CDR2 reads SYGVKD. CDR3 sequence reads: CAIRIPPRDEQFF. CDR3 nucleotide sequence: TGTGCCATCAGAATTCCCCCGAGAGATGAGCAGTTCTTC.

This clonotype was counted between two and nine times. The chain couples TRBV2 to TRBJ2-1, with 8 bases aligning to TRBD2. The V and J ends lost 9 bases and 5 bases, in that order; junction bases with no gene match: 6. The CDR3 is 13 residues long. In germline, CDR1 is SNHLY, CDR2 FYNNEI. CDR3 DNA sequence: TGTGCCAGACTAGCGGACGGTAACAATGAGCAGTTCTTC. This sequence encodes CARLADGNNEQFF.

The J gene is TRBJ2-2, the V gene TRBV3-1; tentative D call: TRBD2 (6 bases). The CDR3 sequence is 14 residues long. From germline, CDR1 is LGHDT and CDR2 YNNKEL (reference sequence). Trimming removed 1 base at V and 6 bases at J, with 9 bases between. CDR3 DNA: TGTGCCAGCAGCCAAGCCCCGGGAGCCGGGGAGCTGTTTTTT. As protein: CASSQAPGAGELFF.

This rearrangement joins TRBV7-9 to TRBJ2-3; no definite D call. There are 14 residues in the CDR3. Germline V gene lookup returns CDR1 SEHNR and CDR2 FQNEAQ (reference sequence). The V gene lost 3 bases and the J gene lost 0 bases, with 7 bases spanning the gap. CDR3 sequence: CASSFLRSTDTQYF. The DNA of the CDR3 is TGTGCCAGCAGCTTCCTCCGGAGCACAGATACGCAGTATTTT. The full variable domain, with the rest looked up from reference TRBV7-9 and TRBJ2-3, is DTGVSQNPRHKITKRGQNVTFRCDPISEHNRLYWYRQTLGQGPEFLTYFQNEAQLEKSRLLSDRFSAERPKGSFSTLEIQRTEQGDSAMYLCASSFLRSTDTQYFGPGTRLTVL.

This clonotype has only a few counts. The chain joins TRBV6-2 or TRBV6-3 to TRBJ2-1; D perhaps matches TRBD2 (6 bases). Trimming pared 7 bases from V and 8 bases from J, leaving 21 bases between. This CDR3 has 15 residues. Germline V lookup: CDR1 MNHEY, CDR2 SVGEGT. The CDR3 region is CASTQDGLASDEQFF. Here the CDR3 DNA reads TGTGCCAGCACCCAGGACGGGCTAGCTAGCGATGAGCAGTTCTTC.

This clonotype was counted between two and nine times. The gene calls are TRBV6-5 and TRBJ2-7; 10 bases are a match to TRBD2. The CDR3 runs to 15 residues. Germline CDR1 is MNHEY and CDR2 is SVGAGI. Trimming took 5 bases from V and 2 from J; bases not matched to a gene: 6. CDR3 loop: CASSPTSGKPYEQYF. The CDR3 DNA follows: TGTGCCAGCAGTCCTACTAGCGGGAAGCCCTACGAGCAGTACTTC.

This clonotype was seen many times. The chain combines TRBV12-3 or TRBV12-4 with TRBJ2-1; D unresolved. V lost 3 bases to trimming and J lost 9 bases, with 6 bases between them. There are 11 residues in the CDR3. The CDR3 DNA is TGTGCCAGCAGTTTTTCGATTGAGCAGTTCTTC. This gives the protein CASSFSIEQFF.